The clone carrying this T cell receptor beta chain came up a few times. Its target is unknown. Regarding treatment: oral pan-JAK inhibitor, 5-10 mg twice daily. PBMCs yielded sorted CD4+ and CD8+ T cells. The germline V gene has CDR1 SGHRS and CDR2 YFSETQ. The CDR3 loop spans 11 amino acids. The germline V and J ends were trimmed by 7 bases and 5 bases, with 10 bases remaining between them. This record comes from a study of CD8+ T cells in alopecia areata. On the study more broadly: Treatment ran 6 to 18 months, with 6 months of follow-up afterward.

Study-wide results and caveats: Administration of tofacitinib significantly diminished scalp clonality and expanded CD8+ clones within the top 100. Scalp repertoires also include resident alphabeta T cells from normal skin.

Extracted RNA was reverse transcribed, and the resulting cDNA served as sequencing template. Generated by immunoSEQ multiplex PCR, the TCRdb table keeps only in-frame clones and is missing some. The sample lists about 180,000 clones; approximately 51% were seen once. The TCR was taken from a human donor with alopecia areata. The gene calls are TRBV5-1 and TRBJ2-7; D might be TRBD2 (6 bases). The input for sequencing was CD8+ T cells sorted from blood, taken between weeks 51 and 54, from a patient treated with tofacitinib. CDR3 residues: CASAGPNEQYF. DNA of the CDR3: TGCGCCAGCGCGGGACCGAACGAGCAGTACTTC.